Listed below are T cell receptor beta chains from one sample, sequenced in a study of cytomegalovirus exposure and HLA in healthy donors. The protocol was immunoSEQ multiplex PCR, while the TCRdb copy is restricted to in-frame clones and leaves out a portion. The data show fewer than 250,000 clones, around 78% seen once. The sample consisted of PBMCs. The receptors here all came from a woman aged 30 to 39 in good health and CMV-seropositive. CDR3s leave out the opening cysteine and the closing phenylalanine or tryptophan. Fields, in order: D gene, V gene, clone size, CDR3 protein. The D gene is left open where the match is weak. The size of a clone is reported for some rows only, either as once, few or many, or as a class for expanded clones.

d_call: -; v_call: TRBV9; clone_size: once; cdr3_aa: ASSLVRGEAGGELF
d_call: -; v_call: TRBV7-2; clone_size: -; cdr3_aa: ASSLDPGWNSPLH
d_call: -; v_call: TRBV6-6; clone_size: -; cdr3_aa: ASSPLTGSGNTIY
d_call: -; v_call: TRBV21-1; clone_size: once; cdr3_aa: ANTTGEAETQY
d_call: -; v_call: TRBV13; clone_size: once; cdr3_aa: ASRRQTNTGELF
d_call: -; v_call: TRBV28; clone_size: -; cdr3_aa: ASSFPGGEQY
d_call: TRBD1; v_call: TRBV2; clone_size: -; cdr3_aa: ASSGQGESGELF
d_call: TRBD2; v_call: TRBV7-2; clone_size: -; cdr3_aa: ASSLLRVAGGQQY
d_call: -; v_call: TRBV4-2; clone_size: -; cdr3_aa: TSSQEGRGTLEKTQY
d_call: -; v_call: TRBV10-3; clone_size: -; cdr3_aa: AISEAGARSNQPQH
d_call: TRBD1; v_call: TRBV27; clone_size: -; cdr3_aa: ASSPYLGQGVNEQF
d_call: -; v_call: TRBV6-5; clone_size: -; cdr3_aa: ASSSGVNQPQH
d_call: TRBD2; v_call: TRBV6-5; clone_size: once; cdr3_aa: ASSWGGPVNEQF
d_call: TRBD2; v_call: TRBV4-1; clone_size: -; cdr3_aa: ASSQGRGEQF
d_call: TRBD2; v_call: TRBV4-1; clone_size: -; cdr3_aa: ASSQDHLRASGRYEQF
d_call: TRBD2; v_call: TRBV9; clone_size: -; cdr3_aa: ASSAGLAGTKNIQY